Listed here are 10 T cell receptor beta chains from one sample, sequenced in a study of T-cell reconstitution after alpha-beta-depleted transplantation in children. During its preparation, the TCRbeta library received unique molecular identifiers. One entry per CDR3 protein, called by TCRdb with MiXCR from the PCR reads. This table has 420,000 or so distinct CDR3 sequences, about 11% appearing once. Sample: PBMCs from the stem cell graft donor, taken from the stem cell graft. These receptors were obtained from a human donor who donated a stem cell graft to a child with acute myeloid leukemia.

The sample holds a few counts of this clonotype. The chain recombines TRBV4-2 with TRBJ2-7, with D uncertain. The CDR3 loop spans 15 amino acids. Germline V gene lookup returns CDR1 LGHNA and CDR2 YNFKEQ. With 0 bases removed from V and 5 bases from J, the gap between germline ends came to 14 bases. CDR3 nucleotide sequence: TGTGCCAGCAGCCAAGATAGTCTAGAAGTCAACGAGCAGTACTTC. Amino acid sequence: CASSQDSLEVNEQYF.

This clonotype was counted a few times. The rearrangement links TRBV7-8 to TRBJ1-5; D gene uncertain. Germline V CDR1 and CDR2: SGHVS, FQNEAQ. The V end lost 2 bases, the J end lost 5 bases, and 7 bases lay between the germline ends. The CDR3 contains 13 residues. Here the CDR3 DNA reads TGTGCCAGCAGCTTAAGCTGGGATCAGCCCCAGCATTTT. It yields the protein CASSLSWDQPQHF.

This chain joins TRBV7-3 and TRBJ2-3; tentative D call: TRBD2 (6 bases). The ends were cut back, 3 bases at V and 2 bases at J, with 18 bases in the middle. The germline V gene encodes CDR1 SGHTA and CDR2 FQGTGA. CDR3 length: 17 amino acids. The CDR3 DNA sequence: TGTGCCAGCAGCTTCCTAAGGGCGGGCGGGACCACAGATACGCAGTATTTT. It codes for CASSFLRAGGTTDTQYF.

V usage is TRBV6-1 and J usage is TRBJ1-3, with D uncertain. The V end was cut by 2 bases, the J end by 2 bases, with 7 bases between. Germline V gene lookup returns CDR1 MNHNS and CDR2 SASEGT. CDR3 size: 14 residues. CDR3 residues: CASSEREAGNTIYF. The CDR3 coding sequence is TGTGCCAGCAGTGAAAGGGAGGCTGGAAACACCATATATTTT.

This chain's CDR3 is CASSLRGGMRQPQHF. As DNA, the CDR3 is TGTGCCAGCAGCCTGCGGGGGGGGATGAGGCAGCCCCAGCATTTT. The chain combines TRBV16 with TRBJ1-5, with D possibly TRBD1 on 5 matching bases. The germline V gene encodes CDR1 KGHSY and CDR2 FQNENV. Between the trimmed V and J ends, which lost 4 bases and 7 bases, there was a span of 17 bases. The CDR3 is 15 amino acids.

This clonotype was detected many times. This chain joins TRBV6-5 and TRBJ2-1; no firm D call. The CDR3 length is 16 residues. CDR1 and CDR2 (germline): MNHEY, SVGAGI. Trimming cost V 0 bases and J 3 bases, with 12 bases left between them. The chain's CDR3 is CASSYSSRSFYNEQFF. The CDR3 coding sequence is TGTGCCAGCAGTTACTCGAGCAGGTCGTTCTACAATGAGCAGTTCTTC.

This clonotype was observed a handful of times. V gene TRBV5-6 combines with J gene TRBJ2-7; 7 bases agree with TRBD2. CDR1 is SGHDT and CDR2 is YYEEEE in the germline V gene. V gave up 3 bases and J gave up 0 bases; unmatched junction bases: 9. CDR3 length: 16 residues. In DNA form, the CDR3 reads TGTGCCAGCAGCTGGTCCGGGACTACCGCCTCCTACGAGCAGTACTTC. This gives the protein CASSWSGTTASYEQYF.

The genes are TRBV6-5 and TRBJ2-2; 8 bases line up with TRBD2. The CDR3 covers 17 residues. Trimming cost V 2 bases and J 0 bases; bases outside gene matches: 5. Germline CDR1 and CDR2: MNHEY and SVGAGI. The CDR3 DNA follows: TGTGCCAGCAGTTACGGGACGGGGGGGCCGAACACCGGGGAGCTGTTTTTT. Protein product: CASSYGTGGPNTGELFF.

CDR3: CASSSPLAGQETQYF. For the CDR3, the DNA is TGTGCCAGCAGCTCCCCACTAGCGGGGCAAGAGACCCAGTACTTC. V and J are TRBV7-2 and TRBJ2-5; TRBD2 agrees at 10 bases. V lost 4 bases, J lost 2 bases, and 4 bases stayed unmatched. CDR1 and CDR2 from the germline V gene are SGHTA and FQGNSA. The CDR3 has 15 residues.

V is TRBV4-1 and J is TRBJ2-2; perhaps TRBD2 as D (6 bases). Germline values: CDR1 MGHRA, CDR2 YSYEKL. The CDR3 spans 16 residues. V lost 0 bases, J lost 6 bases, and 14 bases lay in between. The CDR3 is CASSQDPTPGAGELFF. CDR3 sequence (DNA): TGCGCCAGCAGCCAAGATCCAACCCCGGGAGCCGGGGAGCTGTTTTTT.